Sequencing of this T cell receptor beta chain was carried out in a study of blood T cell repertoires in COVID-19. For the study at large: The study drew acute and convalescent COVID-19 samples from the United States, Italy and Spain. Sample material is recorded as cDNA or gDNA derived from T cells, B-cell-depleted T cells, or PBMCs.

Authors' processing steps: Estimates of nucleated cell counts were drawn from the amplification of reference gene primers. The assay was immunoSEQ multiplex PCR, and TCRdb's table has in-frame clones only and misses some. V and J calls and clone size are those listed in that table; D and trimming were worked out from the DNA. The repertoire holds under 25,000 clones, with 70% to 90% as singletons. This clone has a single count. The germline V gene encodes CDR1 LNHDA and CDR2 SQIVND (reference sequence). V lost 3 bases to trimming and J lost 4 bases; unmatched junction nucleotides: 11. The CDR3 spans 17 residues.

The rearrangement uses TRBV19 and TRBJ1-5; 8 nucleotides agree with TRBD1. Sequences were obtained from peripheral blood. The source of this sequence is a human donor with active COVID-19. The donor label of this sample is uncertain. CDR3 protein: CASSMPSTGAGNQPQHF. The CDR3 bases are TGTGCCAGTAGTATGCCTTCGACAGGGGCGGGAAATCAGCCCCAGCATTTT.